The 20 T cell receptor beta chains presented below share a single source sample, sequenced in a study of identical twins. Each CDR3 protein is one row after TCRdb ran MiXCR on the 5' RACE reads. The sample consists of about 700,000 distinct CDR3 sequences, roughly 6.2% of them appearing once. Sequencing was performed on naive T cells sorted from blood. Every receptor here comes from a man younger than 30 in good health.

This clonotype was counted ten times or more. This chain connects TRBV6-2 or TRBV6-3 to TRBJ1-5; D ambiguous. The CDR3 extends over 14 amino acids. CDR1 is MNHEY, CDR2 SVGEGT, per germline. V was shortened by 7 bases and J by 4 bases, with 14 bases between the two germline ends. Written as DNA, the CDR3 is TGTGCCAGCACCCTTGGGCAGCGTAATCAGCCCCAGCATTTT. Amino acid sequence: CASTLGQRNQPQHF.

In its sample, this clonotype was seen many times. This chain's CDR3 is CSVETEFGELFF. In DNA form, the CDR3 reads TGCAGCGTTGAAACGGAGTTCGGGGAGCTGTTTTTT. V is TRBV29-1 and J is TRBJ2-2; D remains unclear. CDR1 and CDR2 from the germline V gene are SQVTM and ANQGSEA. Trimming stripped 2 bases from V and 7 bases from J, with 8 bases between. The length of the CDR3 is 12 residues.

This clonotype was counted only a few times. The CDR3 DNA reads as TGTGCCATCGGGCGATCCTCTGCAAACACCGGGGAGCTGTTTTTT. Residues: CAIGRSSANTGELFF. The V and J genes are TRBV5-4 and TRBJ2-2, with D unclear. CDR1 and CDR2 (germline): SGHNT, YYREEE (reference sequence). The CDR3 has 15 amino acids. V was cut by 9 bases and J by 2 bases, with 17 bases left in between.

This clonotype has ten or more counts. The genes are TRBV27 and TRBJ1-5; a weak D match, TRBD1 (5 bases). CDR3 size: 14 residues. V was shortened by 0 bases and J by 8 bases, with 11 bases between the two germline ends. Per germline, CDR1 MNHEY and CDR2 SMNVEV (reference sequence). The CDR3 DNA reads TGTGCCAGCAGTTTATCTTGGGGGGATAAGCCCCAGCATTTT. It codes for CASSLSWGDKPQHF.

This chain links TRBV12-3 or TRBV12-4 with TRBJ2-3; 7 bases align to TRBD2. The CDR3 spans 17 residues. V dropped 1 base and J dropped 3; count of bases not matched to a gene: 10. The CDR3 region is CASSLGRGTRVTDTQYF. CDR3 nucleotide sequence: TGTGCCAGCAGTTTAGGGCGGGGGACGAGAGTGACAGATACGCAGTATTTT.

This clonotype was found many times. J is TRBJ1-5 and V is TRBV12-3 or TRBV12-4, with TRBD1 matching over 12 bases. There are 16 residues in the CDR3. After removal of 3 bases from V and 5 bases from J, the junction contained 5 bases not matched to a gene. The CDR3 reads CASSFGTGGSDQPQHF. In DNA form, the CDR3 reads TGTGCCAGCAGTTTTGGGACAGGGGGCTCCGATCAGCCCCAGCATTTT.

This clonotype was recorded a few times. The V call is TRBV6-5, the J call TRBJ1-4, with 8 bases identical to TRBD1. The CDR3 is 14 amino acids. CDR1 and CDR2 from the germline V gene are MNHEY and SVGAGI. The J segment lost 7 bases and the V segment lost 2 bases, leaving 3 bases of the junction unmatched. For the CDR3, the DNA is TGTGCCAGCAGTTACGAGACAGGGGCTGAAAAACTGTTTTTT. Amino acid sequence: CASSYETGAEKLFF.

This clonotype was detected many times. The chain couples TRBV9 to TRBJ2-5, with a weak D call TRBD2 (6 bases). V gave up 0 bases and J gave up 5 bases, with 14 bases separating them. There are 15 residues in the CDR3. The germline V gene has CDR1 SGDLS and CDR2 YYNGEE. The CDR3 region is CASSVEPSALETQYF. The DNA for the CDR3 is TGTGCCAGCAGCGTAGAGCCTAGCGCGTTGGAGACCCAGTACTTC.

This clonotype was seen a handful of times. V usage is TRBV20-1 and J usage is TRBJ2-1; unclear D gene. The CDR3 consists of 13 residues. The ends were cut back, 4 bases at V and 4 bases at J, with 11 bases in the middle. Germline CDR1 is DFQATT and CDR2 is SNEGSKA (reference sequence). This chain's CDR3 is CSATLRVYNEQFF. The DNA for the CDR3 is TGCAGTGCTACTCTTCGCGTATACAATGAGCAGTTCTTC.

This clonotype was observed a few times. The chain carries TRBV30 and TRBJ2-1, with D possibly being TRBD1 or TRBD2 (5 bases each). Germline CDR1 is GTSNPN and CDR2 is SVGIG (reference sequence). The length of the CDR3 is 14 residues. V was cut by 2 bases and J by 12 bases, with 20 bases left in between. CDR3 sequence reads: CAWSTGTVLLGQFF. The CDR3 DNA reads as TGTGCCTGGAGTACGGGGACCGTCCTCTTGGGGCAGTTCTTC. Full variable domain (missing parts from reference TRBV30 and TRBJ2-1): SQTIHQWPATLVQPVGSPLSLECTVEGTSNPNLYWYRQAAGRGLQLLFYSVGIGQISSEVPQNLSASRPQDRQFILSSKKLLLSDSGFYLCAWSTGTVLLGQFFGPGTRLTVL.

This clonotype was counted ten times or more. The rearrangement joins TRBV5-5 to TRBJ2-1, with 9 bases aligning to TRBD2. CDR1 SGHKS and CDR2 YYEKEE come from the germline V gene (reference sequence). The CDR3 loop spans 12 amino acids. V lost 1 base, J lost 14 bases, and 4 bases stayed unmatched. CDR3 in DNA: TGTGCCAGCAGCTTGACTAGCGGGCCCGAGTTCTTC. Translated, it gives CASSLTSGPEFF.

This clonotype occurred many times. The V gene is TRBV12-3 or TRBV12-4, the J gene TRBJ2-2, with D unresolved. This CDR3 has 16 residues. Between the trimmed V and J ends, which lost 2 bases and 6 bases, there was a span of 16 bases. The DNA for the CDR3 is TGTGCCAGCAGTTTACTTCTACCACCCCAATCCGGGGAGCTGTTTTTT. This translates into CASSLLLPPQSGELFF.

The V and J genes are TRBV14 and TRBJ1-2, with D hard to call. Trimming removed 1 base from V and 3 bases from J, with 6 bases in between. CDR1 is SGHDN, CDR2 FVKESK, per germline. This CDR3 comprises 13 residues. For the CDR3, the DNA is TGTGCCAGCAGCCAAGGCAGCTACTATGGCTACACCTTC. This gives the protein CASSQGSYYGYTF.

This clonotype was detected only a few times. This chain uses TRBV12-3 or TRBV12-4 with TRBJ2-2, with D unresolved. The CDR3 covers 14 residues. Trimming left V 7 bases short and J 6 bases short, with 15 bases between. CDR3 DNA: TGTGCCAGCATTCCGATCGACAACCCCGGGGAGCTGTTTTTT. Its translation: CASIPIDNPGELFF.

This clonotype was picked up a small number of times. The rearrangement uses TRBV12-3 or TRBV12-4 and TRBJ2-7; no definite D call. The CDR3 loop spans 14 amino acids. Trimming shortened V by 3 bases and J by 3 bases, and 12 bases separated the two germline ends. The CDR3 DNA reads TGTGCCAGCAGTTTTAGGACCCAATACTACGAGCAGTACTTC. Translation gives CASSFRTQYYEQYF.

This clonotype was recorded many times. The J gene is TRBJ2-5, the V gene TRBV12-5, with 9 positions matching TRBD2. CDR1 and CDR2 from the germline V gene are LGHNT and FRNRAP. With V trimmed by 0 bases and J by 5 bases, 16 bases remained unmatched. This CDR3 region has 19 residues. The chain's CDR3 is CASGLVSEPGLASSETQYF. As DNA, the CDR3 is TGTGCTAGTGGTTTGGTAAGCGAGCCCGGACTAGCGAGTTCTGAGACCCAGTACTTC. Variable domain in full (rest from reference TRBV12-5 and TRBJ2-5): DARVTQTPRHKVTEMGQEVTMRCQPILGHNTVFWYRQTMMQGLELLAYFRNRAPLDDSGMPKDRFSAEMPDATLATLKIQPSEPRDSAVYFCASGLVSEPGLASSETQYFGPGTRLLVL.

This clonotype appeared many times. DNA for the CDR3: TGTGCCAGCAGCTCCTACGGGGACACTGAAGCTTTCTTT. Its translation is CASSSYGDTEAFF. This chain links TRBV5-5 with TRBJ1-1; D is ambiguous. Looked up from germline, CDR1 is SGHKS and CDR2 is YYEKEE (reference sequence). Trimming removed 3 bases from V and 3 bases from J, with 9 bases in between. The CDR3 extends over 13 amino acids.

This clonotype was recorded many times. The CDR3 protein is CSARLAGGLEQFF. For the CDR3, the DNA is TGCAGTGCCCGACTAGCGGGAGGGCTGGAGCAGTTCTTC. This sequence joins TRBV20-1 and TRBJ2-1; 14 bases match TRBD2. This CDR3 has 13 amino acids. CDR1 is DFQATT and CDR2 is SNEGSKA in the germline V gene (reference sequence). V was clipped by 6 bases and J by 10 bases; unmatched bases: 5.

This clonotype was seen repeatedly, ten times or more. The chain couples TRBV25-1 to TRBJ2-3; D is unresolved. Germline CDR1 MGHDK, CDR2 SYGVNS. This CDR3 spans 15 amino acids. The V and J ends lost 2 bases and 1 base respectively, with 10 bases between them. This chain's CDR3 is CASSERPPGTDTQYF. The CDR3 nucleotides are TGTGCCAGCAGTGAACGTCCTCCTGGCACAGATACGCAGTATTTT. The full variable domain, with the rest looked up from reference TRBV25-1 and TRBJ2-3, is EADIYQTPRYLVIGTGKKITLECSQTMGHDKMYWYQQDPGMELHLIHYSYGVNSTEKGDLSSESTVSRIRTEHFPLTLESARPSHTSQYLCASSERPPGTDTQYFGPGTRLTVL.

This clonotype was found many times. This chain connects TRBV28 to TRBJ1-5; D unresolved. The germline V gene has CDR1 MDHEN and CDR2 SYDVKM. V lost 5 bases and J 5 bases, leaving 13 bases between the germline ends. The CDR3 has 14 amino acids. The CDR3 DNA sequence: TGTGCCAGCAGTCCACCGGCAAAGGATCAGCCCCAGCATTTT. Residues: CASSPPAKDQPQHF.